This TCR beta chain was found in a study of control samples from healthy donors and cancer patients (dated by TCRdb to 2020 to 2022). With regard to this clone: Its recognized antigen is unknown. Per-base qualities were not stored, and no clone one base away is much larger.

The method was the immunoSEQ multiplex PCR assay. Here the immuneACCESS table is served through TCRdb, limited to in-frame sequences with V and J called. Missing clones are a known gap in these copies; in checked studies unresolved V genes cover under half, and the rest lacks a known reason. Here the sample has 64,000 or so clones; 92% occur a single time. About 1.7% of the sample is taken by the ten largest. V sheds 4 bases and J sheds 0 bases, leaving 9 bases between their ends. From its cysteine to its phenylalanine, the CDR3 spans 14 amino acids. Only the CDR3 DNA is retained, 42 bases long and in frame from the first base. The germline V gene sets CDR1 to KGHSH and CDR2 to LQKENI.

This receptor was obtained from a man aged 40-49 years with colorectal cancer. The chain couples TRBV18 to TRBJ1-1; TRBD1 could be the D gene, as 5 bases match. Sequenced sample: PBMCs. The CDR3 region has the sequence CASSLTAMNTEAFF. The nucleotide sequence reads as follows: TGTGCCAGCTCACTGACAGCAATGAACACTGAAGCTTTCTTT. The variable domain in full, with residues beyond the CDR3 obtained from the reference TRBV18 and TRBJ1-1 genes, is NAGVMQNPRHLVRRRGQEARLRCSPMKGHSHVYWYRQLPEEGLKFMVYLQKENIIDESGMPKERFSAEFPKEGPSILRIQQVVRGDSAAYFCASSLTAMNTEAFFGQGTRLTVV.